The 9 T cell receptor beta chains presented below share a single source sample, sequenced in a study of blood T cell repertoires in COVID-19 (dated by TCRdb to between 2020 and 2021). Receptor amplification or capture employed the immunoSEQ multiplex PCR assay. Entries here come from immuneACCESS through TCRdb and include only in-frame sequences with V and J called. Some clones fail to appear in such tables; in the studies checked, an unresolved V gene covers under half of the shortfall, and the cause of the remainder is unknown. In all, the sample holds hundreds of thousands of clones, and over 70% of those were seen once. 7.5% to 9% of the sample comes from the top ten. Sequencing input: peripheral blood. These receptors all come from a woman between 50 and 59 years old with acute or convalescent COVID-19.

This chain uses TRBV5-6 with TRBJ2-5, with D perhaps TRBD2 (7 bases). V was shortened by 0 bases and J by 4 bases, with 13 bases between the two germline ends. The CDR3 is 15 residues long. Looked up from germline, CDR1 is SGHDT and CDR2 is YYEEEE. CDR3 in amino acids: CASSLGGGGGETQYF. In nucleotides, the CDR3 is TGTGCCAGCAGCTTGGGAGGGGGGGGCGGAGAGACCCAGTACTTC.

The rearrangement uses TRBV19 and TRBJ2-3; D perhaps matches TRBD1 (6 bases). CDR3 size: 13 residues. V was trimmed by 6 bases and J by 5 bases, leaving 12 bases between them. Germline CDR1 is LNHDA and CDR2 is SQIVND (reference sequence). The CDR3 sequence is CASSRTVGDTQYF. As DNA, the CDR3 is TGTGCCAGTAGCCGGACAGTGGGAGATACGCAGTATTTT.

This chain links TRBV5-1 with TRBJ1-2; D remains ambiguous. The CDR3 totals 13 residues. CDR1 and CDR2 from the germline V gene are SGHRS and YFSETQ. V lost 0 bases and J 8 bases, leaving 11 bases between the germline ends. CDR3 coding DNA: TGCGCCAGCAGCTTGGAACTACGGATAGGCTACACCTTC. Amino acid sequence: CASSLELRIGYTF.

The chain carries TRBV11-2 and TRBJ2-1; 8 positions match TRBD1. The CDR3 runs 15 residues. Per the germline V gene, CDR1 is SGHAT and CDR2 is FQNNGV. The trim removed 3 bases at V and 4 bases at J, leaving 5 bases unmatched. The CDR3 DNA sequence: TGTGCCAGCAGCTTTTCGACAGGGGAATACAATGAGCAGTTCTTC. Its translation: CASSFSTGEYNEQFF.

The chain employs TRBV7-2 and TRBJ1-3; D gene uncertain. The CDR3 has 15 amino acids. The V gene lost 3 bases and the J gene lost 0 bases, with 9 bases spanning the gap. Germline CDR1 and CDR2: SGHTA and FQGNSA. CDR3 in DNA: TGTGCCAGCAGCTTCCAACCTAACTCTGGAAACACCATATATTTT. It specifies CASSFQPNSGNTIYF.

This chain joins TRBV2 and TRBJ2-1, with 11 bases that match TRBD2. Unmatched junction bases numbered 7, after V lost 11 bases and J lost 4 bases. From germline, CDR1 is SNHLY and CDR2 FYNNEI. This CDR3 is built from 14 residues. As DNA, the CDR3 is TGTGCCTCCGCGGGACTAGCGGTTTACAATGAGCAGTTCTTC. It is translated as CASAGLAVYNEQFF.

The V call is TRBV28, the J call TRBJ2-5; D gene uncertain. This CDR3 spans 12 amino acids. Germline V gene data show CDR1 as MDHEN and CDR2 as SYDVKM. Between the trimmed V and J ends, which lost 5 bases and 2 bases, there was a span of 6 bases. The DNA for the CDR3 is TGTGCCAGCAGTCTGACACAAGAGACCCAGTACTTC. Its protein is CASSLTQETQYF.

This chain uses TRBV2 with TRBJ2-1; a possible D gene is TRBD2 (5 bases). The V and J ends lost 6 bases and 13 bases respectively, with 25 bases between them. CDR1 is SNHLY, CDR2 FYNNEI, per germline. The CDR3 spans 15 residues. This CDR3 is CASRGVRTHEIKQFF. Written as DNA, the CDR3 is TGTGCCAGCAGGGGAGTCCGGACTCATGAAATTAAACAGTTCTTC.

CDR3 residues: CASSPRRLPQPGEQYF. CDR3 nucleotides: TGTGCCAGCAGTCCCCGGCGCCTACCGCAGCCGGGAGAGCAGTACTTC. The chain employs TRBV28 and TRBJ2-7; D may be TRBD2 (5 bases). The germline V and J ends were trimmed by 5 bases and 7 bases, with 24 bases remaining between them. This CDR3 has 16 amino acids. Germline V gene sequence: CDR1 MDHEN, CDR2 SYDVKM.